The following is a T cell receptor beta chain sequence with its context. Its antigen is not yet known. No much larger clonotype is one base removed from it; base qualities were not supplied. Inclusive of the bounding cysteine and phenylalanine, the CDR3 is 15 residues long. Just the 45-base CDR3 DNA is kept, in frame starting at base 1. V lost 3 bases and J lost 5 bases, and the count of bases not matched to a germline gene is 10. The germline V gene yields SGHRS for CDR1 and YFSETQ for CDR2. Each collaborating institution followed its own protocols to collect whole blood in K2EDTA tubes. For TCRbeta analysis, collaborators shipped samples as frozen whole blood, isolated PBMCs, or DNA extracted from either of those sample types. The immunoSEQ Assay, a bias-controlled multiplex PCR, was used to amplify TCRbeta CDR3 regions from genomic DNA. In the authors' own workflow: The number of nucleated cells in each sample was estimated by amplification of reference gene primers within the assay. To quantify the absolute abundance of each unique TCRbeta CDR3 rearrangement, sequence reads were collapsed and filtered. Productive Simpson clonality was computed per sample as the square root of Simpson's diversity index over productive rearrangements. In its TCRdb copy, this immuneACCESS table keeps in-frame sequences only and misses some clones. Where compared with another copy, unresolved V genes explain less than half of these, and the others have no known cause. V, J and clone size derive from that table, while D and trimming were established from the DNA sequence. This sample is represented by 250,000 to 300,000 clones; 70% to 90% of them were singletons. Clones ranked in the top ten supply around 10% of the sample.

This sample is drawn from a study of blood T cell repertoires in COVID-19 (dated by TCRdb to about 2020). Notes on the research overall: The collaborator samples originated in the United States, Italy and Spain and spanned the acute and convalescent phases of COVID-19. Where available, HLA class I and class II types were taken from metadata supplied by the sample provider and were not determined by assay-based typing. Deeply sampled blood TCRbeta repertoires from subjects exposed to, actively infected with, or recovered from COVID-19 were included in the dataset. The repertoires were released in a freely available public database intended as a resource for research on the immune response to SARS-CoV-2. A de-identified subject ID, COVID-19 status, age in years and sex were almost always included in the sample metadata. The prospective study material was composed of cDNA or gDNA derived from T cells, B-cell-depleted T cells, or PBMCs. The samples were drawn from the first 160 participants of the ongoing ImmuneRACE study and from roughly 1,300 subjects provided by 6 global collaborators. The full study reports these points: The quantity of clinical and demographic metadata differed by source and by participant and was supplied without curation.

The receptor comes from a woman between 70 and 85 years old with acute or convalescent COVID-19. The sequenced sample was peripheral blood. The chain employs TRBV5-1 and TRBJ1-1; a stretch of 7 junction bases matches TRBD1. The CDR3 has the sequence CASSYIQGSRTEAFF. The nucleotide sequence reads as follows: TGCGCCAGCAGCTACATACAGGGGTCGCGAACTGAAGCTTTCTTT.